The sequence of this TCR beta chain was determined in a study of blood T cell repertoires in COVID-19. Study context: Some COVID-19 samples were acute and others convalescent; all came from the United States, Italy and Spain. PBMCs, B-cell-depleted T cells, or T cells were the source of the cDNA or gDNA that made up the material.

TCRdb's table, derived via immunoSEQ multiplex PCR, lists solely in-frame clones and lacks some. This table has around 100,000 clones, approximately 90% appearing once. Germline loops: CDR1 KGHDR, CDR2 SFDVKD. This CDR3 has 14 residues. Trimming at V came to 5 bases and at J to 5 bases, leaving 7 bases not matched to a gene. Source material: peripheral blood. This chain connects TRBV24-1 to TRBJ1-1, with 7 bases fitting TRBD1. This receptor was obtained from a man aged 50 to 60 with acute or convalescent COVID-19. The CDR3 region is CATSGAAGGTEAFF. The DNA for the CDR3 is TGTGCCACCAGTGGAGCTGCAGGGGGAACTGAAGCTTTCTTT.